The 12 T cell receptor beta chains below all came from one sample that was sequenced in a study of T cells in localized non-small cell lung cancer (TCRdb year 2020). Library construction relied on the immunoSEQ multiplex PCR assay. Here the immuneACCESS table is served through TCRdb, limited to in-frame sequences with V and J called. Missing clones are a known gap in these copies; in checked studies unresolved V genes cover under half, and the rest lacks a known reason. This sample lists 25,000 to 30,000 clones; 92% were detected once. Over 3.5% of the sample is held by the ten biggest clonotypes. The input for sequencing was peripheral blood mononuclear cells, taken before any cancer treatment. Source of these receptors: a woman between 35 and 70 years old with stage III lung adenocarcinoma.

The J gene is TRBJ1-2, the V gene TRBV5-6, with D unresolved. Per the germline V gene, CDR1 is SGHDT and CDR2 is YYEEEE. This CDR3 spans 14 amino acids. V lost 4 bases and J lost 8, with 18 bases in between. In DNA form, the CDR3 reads TGTGCCAGCAGCCTTCTTGTGGATGCTAGGGGCTACACCTTC. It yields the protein CASSLLVDARGYTF.

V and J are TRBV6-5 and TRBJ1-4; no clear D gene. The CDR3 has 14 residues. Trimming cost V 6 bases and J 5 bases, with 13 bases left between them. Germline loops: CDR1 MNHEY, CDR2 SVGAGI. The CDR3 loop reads CASRVGRRNEKLFF. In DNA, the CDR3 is TGTGCCAGCAGGGTGGGGAGGCGGAATGAAAAACTGTTTTTT.

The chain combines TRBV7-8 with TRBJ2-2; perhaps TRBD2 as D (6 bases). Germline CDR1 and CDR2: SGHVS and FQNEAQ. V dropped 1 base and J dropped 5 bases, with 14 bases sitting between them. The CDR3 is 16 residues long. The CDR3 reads CASSLGSSGQTGELFF. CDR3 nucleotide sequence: TGTGCCAGCAGCTTAGGGTCCAGCGGGCAAACCGGGGAGCTGTTTTTT.

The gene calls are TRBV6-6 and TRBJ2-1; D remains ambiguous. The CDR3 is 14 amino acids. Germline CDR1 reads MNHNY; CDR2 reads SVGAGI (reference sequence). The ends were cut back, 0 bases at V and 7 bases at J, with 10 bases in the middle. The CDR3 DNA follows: TGTGCCAGCAGTTACTCGATCCCGTGGAATGAGCAGTTCTTC. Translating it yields CASSYSIPWNEQFF.

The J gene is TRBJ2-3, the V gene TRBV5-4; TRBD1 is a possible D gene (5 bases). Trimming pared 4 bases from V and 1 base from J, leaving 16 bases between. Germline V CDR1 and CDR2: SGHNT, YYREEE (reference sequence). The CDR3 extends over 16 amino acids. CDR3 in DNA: TGTGCCAGCAGCAGGCCGGACACTGCCGGCACAGATACGCAGTATTTT. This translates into CASSRPDTAGTDTQYF.

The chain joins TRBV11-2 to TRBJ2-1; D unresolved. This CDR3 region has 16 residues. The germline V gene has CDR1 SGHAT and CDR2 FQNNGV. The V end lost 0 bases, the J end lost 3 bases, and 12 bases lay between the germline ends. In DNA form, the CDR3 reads TGTGCCAGCAGCTTAGATCCCGGCACCAACTACAATGAGCAGTTCTTC. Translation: CASSLDPGTNYNEQFF.

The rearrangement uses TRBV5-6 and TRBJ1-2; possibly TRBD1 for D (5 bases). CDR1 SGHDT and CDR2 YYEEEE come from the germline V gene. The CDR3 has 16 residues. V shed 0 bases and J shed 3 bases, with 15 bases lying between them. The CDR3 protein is CASSLVQGERDYGYTF. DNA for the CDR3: TGTGCCAGCAGCTTGGTGCAGGGTGAGAGAGACTATGGCTACACCTTC. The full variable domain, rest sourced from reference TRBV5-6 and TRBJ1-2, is DAGVTQSPTHLIKTRGQQVTLRCSPKSGHDTVSWYQQALGQGPQFIFQYYEEEERQRGNFPDRFSGHQFPNYSSELNVNALLLGDSALYLCASSLVQGERDYGYTFGSGTRLTVV.

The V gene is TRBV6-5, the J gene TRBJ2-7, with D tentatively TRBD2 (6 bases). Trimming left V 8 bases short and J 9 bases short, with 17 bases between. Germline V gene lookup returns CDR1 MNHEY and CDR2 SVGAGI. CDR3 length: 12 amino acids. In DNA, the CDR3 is TGTGCCAGCTCCTTCCGTGGCGGGGTGCAGTACTTC. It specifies CASSFRGGVQYF.

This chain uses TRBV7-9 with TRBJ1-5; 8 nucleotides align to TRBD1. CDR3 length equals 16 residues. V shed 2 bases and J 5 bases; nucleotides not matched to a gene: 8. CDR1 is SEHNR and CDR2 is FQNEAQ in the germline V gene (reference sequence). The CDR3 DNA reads TGTGCCAGCAGCTTAACGACCGGGACAGGAGATCAGCCCCAGCATTTT. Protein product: CASSLTTGTGDQPQHF.

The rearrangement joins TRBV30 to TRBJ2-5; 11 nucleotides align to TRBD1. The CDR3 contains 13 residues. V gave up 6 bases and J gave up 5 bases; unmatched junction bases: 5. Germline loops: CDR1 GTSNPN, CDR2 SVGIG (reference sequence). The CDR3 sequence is CACRDRGTETQYF. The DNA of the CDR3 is TGTGCCTGTCGGGACAGGGGGACGGAGACCCAGTACTTC.

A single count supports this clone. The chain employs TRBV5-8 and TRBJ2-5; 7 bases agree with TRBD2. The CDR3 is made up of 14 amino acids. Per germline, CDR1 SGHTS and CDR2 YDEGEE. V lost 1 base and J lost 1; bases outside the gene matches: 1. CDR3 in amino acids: CASSLWGGQETQYF. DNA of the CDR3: TGTGCCAGCAGCTTGTGGGGGGGCCAAGAGACCCAGTACTTC. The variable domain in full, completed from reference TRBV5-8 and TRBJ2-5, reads EAGVTQSPTHLIKTRGQQATLRCSPISGHTSVYWYQQALGLGLQFLLWYDEGEERNRGNFPPRFSGRQFPNYSSELNVNALELEDSALYLCASSLWGGQETQYFGPGTRLLVL.

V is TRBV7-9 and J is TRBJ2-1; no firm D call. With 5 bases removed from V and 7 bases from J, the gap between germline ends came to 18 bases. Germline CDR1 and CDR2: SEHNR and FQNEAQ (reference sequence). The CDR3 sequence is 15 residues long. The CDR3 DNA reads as TGTGCCAGCAGCCCGGGTAGCCACGCGAGGAATGAGCAGTTCTTC. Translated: CASSPGSHARNEQFF.